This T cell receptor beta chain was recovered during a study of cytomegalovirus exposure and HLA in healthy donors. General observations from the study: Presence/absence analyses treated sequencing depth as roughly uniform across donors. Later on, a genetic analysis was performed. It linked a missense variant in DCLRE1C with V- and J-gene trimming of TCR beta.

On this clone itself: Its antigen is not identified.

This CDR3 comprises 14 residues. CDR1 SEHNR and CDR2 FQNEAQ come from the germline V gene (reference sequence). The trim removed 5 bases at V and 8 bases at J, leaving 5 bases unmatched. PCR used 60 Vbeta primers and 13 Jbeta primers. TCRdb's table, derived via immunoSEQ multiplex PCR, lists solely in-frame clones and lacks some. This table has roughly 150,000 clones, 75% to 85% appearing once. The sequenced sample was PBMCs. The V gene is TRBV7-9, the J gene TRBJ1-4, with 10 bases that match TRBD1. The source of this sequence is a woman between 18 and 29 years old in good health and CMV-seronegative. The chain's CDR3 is CASSPGQGKEKLFF. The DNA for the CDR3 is TGTGCCAGCAGCCCGGGACAGGGGAAGGAAAAACTGTTTTTT.